This TCR beta chain was obtained from a study of Ad26.COV2.S vaccination and SARS-CoV-2 variants. Assay: immunoSEQ multiplex PCR; the TCRdb copy retains only in-frame clones and omits some. The sample comprises under 550,000 clones, 85% to 90% of which are singletons, and about 3.6% rests with the top ten. With respect to this clone: Its antigen is undetermined.

Treatment described: some 19 received Ad26.COV2.S at low or high dose, single or two shots; 5 received placebo; per-sample allocation not given. At day 63 after the first vaccine or placebo injection, samples were drawn. Aged 18-55 years, donor was enrolled in Boston in the early 2020s. The vaccine delivered Wuhan-strain SARS-CoV-2 spike through an Ad26 vector. Germline V gives CDR1 WSHSY, CDR2 SAAADI. This CDR3 region has 14 residues. The V gene lost 3 bases and the J gene lost 4 bases, with 7 bases spanning the gap. General observations from the study: Total T cell responses, in the TCR breadth and depth analyses, may have been underestimated.

This material consisted of peripheral blood, taken in a trial of Ad26.COV2.S vaccine versus placebo. The chain is built from TRBV10-2 and TRBJ2-6; D not resolved. This clonotype was obtained from a person aged 18-65 years who received the Ad26.COV2.S COVID-19 vaccine or a placebo. Here the CDR3 DNA reads TGCGCCAGCAGTGAAGGGTTAGGGGCCAACGTCCTGACTTTC. It yields the protein CASSEGLGANVLTF.